These 24 T cell receptor beta chains share one sample of origin, sequenced in a study of early T cells in non-severe SARS-CoV-2 infection. TCRdb independently ran MiXCR on the 5' RACE reads; one entry per CDR3 protein. Counted here are around 64,000 distinct CDR3 sequences, roughly 12% occurring once; the ten biggest clones make up over 1.2%. Sequencing was performed on whole blood, taken at baseline. Receptors were obtained from an adult who was a healthcare worker with PCR-confirmed SARS-CoV-2 infection or an uninfected control (not recorded which).

This clonotype was observed many times. This chain uses TRBV7-2 with TRBJ2-1; 9 bases map to TRBD1. In germline, CDR1 is SGHTA, CDR2 FQGNSA. The J segment lost 16 bases and the V segment lost 7 bases, leaving 11 bases of the junction unmatched. CDR3 size: 12 residues. CDR3 amino acids: CASTTPGQGIFF. Written as DNA, the CDR3 is TGTGCCAGCACCACCCCGGGACAGGGTATATTCTTC.

The rearrangement joins TRBV12-3 or TRBV12-4 to TRBJ1-1, with 7 bases aligning to TRBD1. There are 14 residues in the CDR3. Trimming cost V 6 bases and J 4 bases; bases outside gene matches: 8. CDR3 amino acids: CASSQDRRGTEAFF. The CDR3, as DNA: TGTGCCAGCAGCCAGGACAGGCGGGGCACTGAAGCTTTCTTT.

The chain uses TRBV11-2 and TRBJ2-1, with 14 bases matching TRBD2. Per the germline V gene, CDR1 is SGHAT and CDR2 is FQNNGV. Trimming cost V 5 bases and J 12 bases; bases outside gene matches: 12. This CDR3 contains 16 residues. CDR3 nucleotide sequence: TGTGCCAGCAGCCCATCCGGGACTAGCGGGAGAGGGGGGCAGTTCTTC. It codes for CASSPSGTSGRGGQFF.

This clonotype was recorded at least ten times. This chain links TRBV6-5 with TRBJ1-1; TRBD1 is a possible D gene (6 bases). Deletions cut 6 bases from V and 1 base from J, with 15 bases between. CDR3 length: 15 residues. Germline assignment: CDR1 MNHEY and CDR2 SVGAGI. The CDR3 coding sequence is TGTGCCAGCAGCTACAGGGTCACAGGGAACACTGAAGCTTTCTTT. This encodes CASSYRVTGNTEAFF.

Points on this clonotype: Since a much larger clone is just one base distant, this may be a read error. The chain has TRBV18 and TRBJ1-2; D gene unclear. CDR1 and CDR2 from the germline V gene are KGHSH and LQKENI. CDR3 length equals 12 residues. The CDR3 DNA sequence: TGTGCCAGCTCACCAAAGCAAGAAGAACAATGCTTC. It translates to CASSPKQEEQCF.

This clonotype has a handful of counts. The rearrangement uses TRBV7-2 and TRBJ1-4, with TRBD1 identical over 11 bases. There are 15 residues in the CDR3. V was pared by 5 bases and J by 9 bases, with 8 bases of the junction left unmatched. Per germline, CDR1 SGHTA and CDR2 FQGNSA. CDR3 in amino acids: CASSPPGTGGQKLFF. The CDR3 DNA reads as TGTGCCAGCAGCCCCCCGGGGACAGGGGGACAAAAACTGTTTTTT.

This clonotype was found a few times. The J gene is TRBJ1-1, the V gene TRBV3-1; weak D call: TRBD1 (5 bases). Germline V gives CDR1 LGHDT, CDR2 YNNKEL (reference sequence). V gave up 4 bases and J gave up 0 bases, with 15 bases separating them. The CDR3 extends over 16 amino acids. The CDR3 bases are TGTGCCAGCAGCCCAGATCAGGGAGGCGTGAACACTGAAGCTTTCTTT. Translation: CASSPDQGGVNTEAFF. The full variable domain, completed using reference TRBV3-1 and TRBJ1-1, is DTAVSQTPKYLVTQMGNDKSIKCEQNLGHDTMYWYKQDSKKFLKIMFSYNNKELIINETVPNRFSPKSPDKAHLNLHINSLELGDSAVYFCASSPDQGGVNTEAFFGQGTRLTVV.

This clonotype was observed at least ten times. V and J are TRBV28 and TRBJ2-5; tentative D call: TRBD1 (6 bases). The germline V gene has CDR1 MDHEN and CDR2 SYDVKM. This CDR3 region has 14 residues. Trimming removed 3 bases from V and 2 bases from J, with 10 bases in between. The CDR3 loop is CASSFIGQQETQYF. The CDR3, as DNA: TGTGCCAGCAGTTTTATTGGACAGCAAGAGACCCAGTACTTC.

This sequence joins TRBV7-9 and TRBJ2-3, with D perhaps TRBD1 or TRBD2 (5 bases each). The CDR3 is made up of 13 amino acids. Germline-derived CDR1 and CDR2 are SEHNR and FQNEAQ (reference sequence). Trimming shortened V by 7 bases and J by 9 bases, and 17 bases separated the two germline ends. In DNA, the CDR3 is TGTGCCAGCACCACTCGGGGACCCGGCACGCAGTATTTT. The encoded protein is CASTTRGPGTQYF. The full variable domain, in which reference TRBV7-9 and TRBJ2-3 provide the parts outside the CDR3, is DTGVSQNPRHKITKRGQNVTFRCDPISEHNRLYWYRQTLGQGPEFLTYFQNEAQLEKSRLLSDRFSAERPKGSFSTLEIQRTEQGDSAMYLCASTTRGPGTQYFGPGTRLTVL.

This clonotype was observed at least ten times. The V call is TRBV7-2, the J call TRBJ1-1, with D unresolved. With 4 bases removed from V and 2 bases from J, the gap between germline ends came to 11 bases. The germline V gene has CDR1 SGHTA and CDR2 FQGNSA. The CDR3 consists of 14 residues. The CDR3 nucleotides read TGTGCCAGCAGCTCCCGCCCCACTAACACTGAAGCTTTCTTT. Translation gives CASSSRPTNTEAFF.

The chain joins TRBV28 to TRBJ2-3, with D perhaps TRBD1 (6 bases). V was cut by 6 bases and J by 2 bases, with 15 bases left in between. Germline-derived CDR1 and CDR2 are MDHEN and SYDVKM. The CDR3 is 15 residues long. The CDR3, as DNA: TGTGCCAGCAGCCGGCCCCCAGGGGACACAGATACGCAGTATTTT. Protein: CASSRPPGDTDTQYF.

This clonotype has just a few counts. The genes are TRBV7-9 and TRBJ1-1; no clear D. Germline assignment: CDR1 SEHNR and CDR2 FQNEAQ (reference sequence). Trimming removed 3 bases from V and 0 bases from J, with 11 bases in between. This CDR3 has 15 residues. CDR3: CASSFSEVMNTEAFF. The DNA of the CDR3 is TGTGCCAGCAGCTTTAGTGAGGTAATGAACACTGAAGCTTTCTTT.

This clonotype has just a few counts. The V call is TRBV7-9, the J call TRBJ2-2; D may be TRBD1 (6 bases). The CDR3 covers 13 residues. The germline V and J ends were trimmed by 7 bases and 5 bases, with 11 bases remaining between them. Germline V gene sequence: CDR1 SEHNR, CDR2 FQNEAQ (reference sequence). DNA for the CDR3: TGTGCCAGCACGGACAGTTCGACCGGGGAGCTGTTTTTT. This encodes CASTDSSTGELFF.

In this sample, this clonotype turned up many times. The chain links TRBV11-2 to TRBJ1-6, with TRBD1 as a possible D gene (6 bases). The V end lost 5 bases, the J end lost 13 bases, and 15 bases lay between the germline ends. Per the germline V gene, CDR1 is SGHAT and CDR2 is FQNNGV. CDR3 length equals 13 residues. The CDR3 region has the DNA TGTGCCAGCAGCCAGGCTACAGGGTCCCCCCTCCACTTT. It encodes CASSQATGSPLHF. The full variable domain, with the rest looked up from reference TRBV11-2 and TRBJ1-6, is EAGVAQSPRYKIIEKRQSVAFWCNPISGHATLYWYQQILGQGPKLLIQFQNNGVVDDSQLPKDRFSAERLKGVDSTLKIQPAKLEDSAVYLCASSQATGSPLHFGNGTRLTVT.

This clonotype was counted at least ten times. This chain links TRBV12-3 or TRBV12-4 with TRBJ2-7; weak D call: TRBD1 (5 bases). This CDR3 has 15 amino acids. Deletions cut 4 bases from V and 2 bases from J, with 15 bases between. In DNA form, the CDR3 reads TGTGCCAGCAGTTCCGGAAGACAGCGTACCTACGAGCAGTACTTC. Protein product: CASSSGRQRTYEQYF.

In this sample, this clonotype turned up a few times. The V and J genes are TRBV7-2 and TRBJ2-7; possible D gene TRBD1, 7 bases. This CDR3 has 13 residues. Trimming shortened V by 3 bases and J by 6 bases, and 12 bases separated the two germline ends. Looked up from germline, CDR1 is SGHTA and CDR2 is FQGNSA. The CDR3 region has the DNA TGTGCCAGCAGCTTCTTTCAGGGGGGCGAGCAGTACTTC. Its protein is CASSFFQGGEQYF.

This clonotype has just a few counts. The chain has TRBV29-1 and TRBJ2-5; D is unclear. This CDR3 region has 12 residues. Deletions cut 8 bases from V and 1 base from J, with 11 bases between. Germline V gene data show CDR1 as SQVTM and CDR2 as ANQGSEA. The CDR3: CSSWRSQETQYF. The CDR3 coding sequence is TGCAGCTCCTGGCGCTCCCAAGAGACCCAGTACTTC.

This clonotype was seen only a few times. This chain uses TRBV5-1 with TRBJ2-7, with 11 bases that match TRBD1. The CDR3 has 15 amino acids. Germline trimming cut 4 bases from V and 4 bases from J; bases unmatched to any gene: 7. Germline V gene sequence: CDR1 SGHRS, CDR2 YFSETQ. The CDR3 here is CASSPWTGGTYEQYF. The CDR3 coding sequence is TGCGCCAGCAGCCCGTGGACAGGGGGCACGTACGAGCAGTACTTC.

The V call is TRBV7-2, the J call TRBJ2-1; maybe TRBD2 (5 bases). This CDR3 region has 15 residues. Trimming took off 7 bases at V and 5 bases at J, with 18 bases between the two ends. From germline, CDR1 is SGHTA and CDR2 FQGNSA. CDR3 residues: CASTPSARANNEQFF. CDR3 in DNA: TGTGCCAGCACCCCGTCCGCGCGGGCAAACAATGAGCAGTTCTTC.

The genes are TRBV7-9 and TRBJ1-1, with D perhaps matching TRBD1 (6 bases). Looked up from germline, CDR1 is SEHNR and CDR2 is FQNEAQ (reference sequence). The CDR3 consists of 14 residues. V lost 1 base, J lost 3 bases, and 9 bases lay in between. Here the CDR3 reads CASSLVQGYTEAFF. For the CDR3, the DNA is TGTGCCAGCAGCTTAGTGCAGGGGTACACTGAAGCTTTCTTT.

CDR3 in amino acids: CASSQVGPLSYNEQFF. The CDR3 DNA reads TGCGCCAGCAGCCAAGTGGGACCCCTCTCCTACAATGAGCAGTTCTTC. The chain couples TRBV4-1 to TRBJ2-1; D may be TRBD1 or TRBD2 (5 bases each). Germline V gene sequence: CDR1 MGHRA, CDR2 YSYEKL. V was clipped by 1 base and J by 0 bases, with 10 bases between them. The CDR3 runs to 16 residues.

The chain joins TRBV5-1 to TRBJ2-7; perhaps TRBD2 as D (6 bases). CDR1 SGHRS and CDR2 YFSETQ come from the germline V gene. This CDR3 spans 11 amino acids. Trimming took off 4 bases at V and 7 bases at J, with 9 bases between the two ends. In DNA, the CDR3 is TGCGCCAGCAGCGGGAGCGGGGAGCAGTACTTC. Translated, it gives CASSGSGEQYF.

There are a few counts of this clonotype. V usage is TRBV24-1 and J usage is TRBJ2-3; D possibly matches TRBD1 or TRBD2 (7 bases each). The CDR3 is 15 amino acids. V lost 5 bases, J lost 11 bases, and 22 bases lay in between. Germline values: CDR1 KGHDR, CDR2 SFDVKD. The CDR3, as DNA: TGTGCCACCAGTGGGTCCGAGGGAGGGGGCTGGAAGCAGTATTTT. Its protein is CATSGSEGGGWKQYF.

This clonotype appeared a few times. V is TRBV20-1 and J is TRBJ1-2, with 9 bases that match TRBD1. The CDR3 runs 12 residues. Unmatched junction bases numbered 4, after V lost 6 bases and J lost 5 bases. Germline V lookup: CDR1 DFQATT, CDR2 SNEGSKA (reference sequence). The CDR3 loop reads CSALQGAYGYTF. The CDR3 DNA follows: TGCAGTGCGCTACAGGGGGCATATGGCTACACCTTC.